The 19 T cell receptor beta chains below were found in one sample sequenced in a study of Tregs in tolerant kidney transplant recipients. Generated by immunoSEQ multiplex PCR, the TCRdb table keeps only in-frame clones and is missing some. The table has 85,000 to 100,000 clones, under 95% seen once. Specimen: CD4+ T cells from blood, collected before the transplant. All receptors come from a human donor who received a combined kidney and bone marrow transplant.

CDR3 protein: CAISTSGGAGDTQYF. In DNA form, the CDR3 reads TGTGCCATCAGTACTAGCGGGGGGGCCGGAGATACGCAGTATTTT. The chain combines TRBV10-3 with TRBJ2-3; 13 positions agree with TRBD2. The CDR3 runs to 15 residues. V trimming: 5 bases; J trimming: 5 bases; junction bases outside the gene matches: 4. The V gene's germline CDR1 is ENHRY and CDR2 SYGVKD.

The V and J genes are TRBV4-3 and TRBJ1-1, with TRBD1 as a possible D gene (6 bases). The CDR3 has 18 residues. Germline V CDR1 and CDR2: LGHNA, YSLEER. Trimming stripped 3 bases from V and 3 bases from J, with 23 bases between. CDR3 loop: CASSHGRIQGYGDTEAFF. The CDR3 bases are TGCGCCAGCAGCCACGGGCGAATACAGGGATACGGGGACACTGAAGCTTTCTTT.

This clone was counted a single time. The CDR3 spells CASSPGQLIREYF. The CDR3 DNA follows: TGTGCCAGCTCACCCGGACAGCTAATACGGGAGTATTTT. This chain connects TRBV18 to TRBJ2-3; possibly TRBD1 for D (6 bases). The V end was cut by 3 bases, the J end by 13 bases, with 17 bases between. Germline values: CDR1 KGHSH, CDR2 LQKENI. The CDR3 contains 13 residues.

The V and J genes are TRBV9 and TRBJ2-2, with D maybe TRBD1 (6 bases). The germline V and J ends were trimmed by 3 bases and 0 bases, with 9 bases remaining between them. Germline CDR1 SGDLS, CDR2 YYNGEE. The CDR3 length is 15 residues. CDR3 nucleotide sequence: TGTGCCAGCAGCGCACGACAGGCGAACACCGGGGAGCTGTTTTTT. This translates into CASSARQANTGELFF.

This rearrangement joins TRBV19 to TRBJ2-2; tentatively, D is TRBD1 (5 bases). Trimming pared 0 bases from V and 6 bases from J, leaving 14 bases between. This CDR3 region has 16 residues. The V gene's germline CDR1 is LNHDA and CDR2 SQIVND (reference sequence). The CDR3: CASSIDFTGVAGELFF. CDR3 bases: TGTGCCAGTAGTATAGATTTCACAGGAGTTGCCGGGGAGCTGTTTTTT.

The chain employs TRBV6-1 and TRBJ1-1; TRBD1 matches 7 bases. The trim removed 6 bases at V and 7 bases at J, leaving 5 bases unmatched. Per the germline V gene, CDR1 is MNHNS and CDR2 is SASEGT. This CDR3 has 12 amino acids. The CDR3 DNA is TGTGCCAGCAGGAACCGGGACAGTGAAGCTTTCTTT. It specifies CASRNRDSEAFF.

The chain uses TRBV5-1 and TRBJ2-2; 7 bases map to TRBD1. The V gene end was trimmed by 3 bases and the J gene end by 3 bases; junction bases not matched to a gene: 5. CDR1 and CDR2 (germline): SGHRS, YFSETQ. The CDR3 is made up of 15 amino acids. The CDR3 reads CASSSGTAHTGELFF. For the CDR3, the DNA is TGCGCCAGCAGCTCCGGGACAGCCCACACCGGGGAGCTGTTTTTT.

The chain employs TRBV28 and TRBJ2-2, with D perhaps TRBD1 (5 bases). The CDR3 runs to 14 residues. Germline CDR1 is MDHEN and CDR2 is SYDVKM. The ends were cut back, 8 bases at V and 2 bases at J, with 12 bases in the middle. CDR3 in amino acids: CASQWQGNTGELFF. CDR3 DNA: TGTGCCAGCCAGTGGCAGGGCAACACCGGGGAGCTGTTTTTT. Combining the CDR3 with reference TRBV28 and TRBJ2-2 gives the whole variable domain DVKVTQSSRYLVKRTGEKVFLECVQDMDHENMFWYRQDPGLGLRLIYFSYDVKMKEKGDIPEGYSVSREKKERFSLILESASTNQTSMYLCASQWQGNTGELFFGEGSRLTVL.

The CDR3 loop is CASSFLRGQGVPYEQYF. For the CDR3, the DNA is TGTGCCAGCAGTTTCTTAAGGGGACAGGGGGTTCCCTACGAGCAGTACTTC. V usage is TRBV27 and J usage is TRBJ2-7; 11 positions match TRBD1. The germline CDR1 and CDR2 sequences are MNHEY and SMNVEV (reference sequence). V was pared by 3 bases and J by 2 bases, with 9 bases of the junction left unmatched. This CDR3 spans 17 amino acids.

The rearrangement links TRBV11-1 to TRBJ2-1, with TRBD1 matching over 9 bases. The CDR3 is 15 amino acids. With 5 bases clipped from V and 6 bases from J, the junction kept 8 bases outside the gene matches. Germline loops: CDR1 SGHAT, CDR2 FQDESV (reference sequence). CDR3 sequence reads: CASSRGQGSGNEQFF. Here the CDR3 DNA reads TGTGCCAGCAGCCGTGGACAGGGGTCAGGCAATGAGCAGTTCTTC.

This clone turned up a few times. The chain links TRBV27 to TRBJ1-1, with 7 bases aligning to TRBD1. V shed 5 bases, J shed 3 bases, and the junction held 12 bases outside the gene matches. This CDR3 contains 16 residues. Per the germline V gene, CDR1 is MNHEY and CDR2 is SMNVEV (reference sequence). DNA of the CDR3: TGTGCCAGCAGTACACGACAGGGAGAGGGGCACACTGAAGCTTTCTTT. Its protein is CASSTRQGEGHTEAFF.

The J gene is TRBJ2-1, the V gene TRBV5-6, with a possible D match to TRBD2 (5 bases). The germline gives CDR1 SGHDT, CDR2 YYEEEE. The CDR3 loop spans 15 amino acids. V was clipped by 3 bases and J by 6 bases, with 16 bases between them. CDR3 residues: CASSYRGPTLNEQFF. Written as DNA, the CDR3 is TGTGCCAGCAGCTACCGAGGGCCTACTCTCAATGAGCAGTTCTTC.

The chain joins TRBV9 to TRBJ2-5; 12 nucleotides match TRBD2. V was pared by 4 bases and J by 3 bases, with 7 bases of the junction left unmatched. CDR1 is SGDLS, CDR2 YYNGEE, per germline. This CDR3 region has 16 residues. The CDR3 reads CASSPGLAGAEETQYF. The CDR3 coding sequence is TGTGCCAGCAGCCCGGGACTAGCGGGTGCGGAAGAGACCCAGTACTTC.

The J gene is TRBJ2-3, the V gene TRBV4-3; TRBD2 aligns across 15 bases. Looked up from germline, CDR1 is LGHNA and CDR2 is YSLEER. J was trimmed by 11 bases and V by 4 bases; bases with no gene match: 10. The CDR3 extends over 16 amino acids. For the CDR3, the DNA is TGCGCCAGCAGCCTCGGACTAGCGGGGGGGCCGTTTAAGCAGTATTTT. It yields the protein CASSLGLAGGPFKQYF.

The V and J genes are TRBV6-5 and TRBJ2-3; 9 positions match TRBD1. The trim removed 2 bases at V and 4 bases at J, leaving 4 bases unmatched. The CDR3 contains 15 residues. Germline assignment: CDR1 MNHEY and CDR2 SVGAGI. CDR3 coding DNA: TGTGCCAGCAGTTACAAGGGACAGGGCTCAGATACGCAGTATTTT. The encoded protein is CASSYKGQGSDTQYF.

The chain couples TRBV4-1 to TRBJ2-1; possibly TRBD2 for D (6 bases). The CDR3 consists of 20 residues. Trimming took off 0 bases at V and 3 bases at J, with 24 bases between the two ends. The germline V gene has CDR1 MGHRA and CDR2 YSYEKL. This CDR3 reads CASSQDIQESTGTVYNEQFF. CDR3 coding DNA: TGCGCCAGCAGCCAAGATATACAGGAATCCACCGGGACTGTCTACAATGAGCAGTTCTTC.

V and J are TRBV9 and TRBJ1-3, with 8 bases that match TRBD1. Germline-derived CDR1 and CDR2 are SGDLS and YYNGEE. V lost 3 bases and J lost 0; bases outside the gene matches: 8. This CDR3 spans 17 amino acids. The DNA for the CDR3 is TGTGCCAGCAGCGAAGGACAGGGTCGATACTCTGGAAACACCATATATTTT. Translating gives CASSEGQGRYSGNTIYF.

The V and J genes are TRBV7-2 and TRBJ1-5; D call uncertain. In germline, CDR1 is SGHTA, CDR2 FQGNSA. This CDR3 has 14 amino acids. With 3 bases removed from V and 10 bases from J, the gap between germline ends came to 16 bases. CDR3 bases: TGTGCCAGCAGCTTGAGCGGGCCGTTCAATCCCCAGCATTTT. Encoded protein: CASSLSGPFNPQHF.

The chain recombines TRBV4-3 with TRBJ1-1; D is uncertain. The length of the CDR3 is 15 residues. The germline gives CDR1 LGHNA, CDR2 YSLEER. With 1 base removed from V and 5 bases from J, the gap between germline ends came to 14 bases. CDR3 loop: CASSQGLPHGTEAFF. As DNA, the CDR3 is TGCGCCAGCAGCCAAGGGCTCCCCCACGGGACTGAAGCTTTCTTT.